This TCR beta chain is from a study of PD-L1 blockade in urothelial cancer. The wider study: The researchers analyzed blood 3 weeks (second dose) and 6 weeks after treatment start. T cells numbered a median of roughly 150,000 in the blood samples.

Details on this clone: The antigen is undetermined.

Samples were collected from each patient before treatment and during treatment. Each patient gave between 1 and 8 of them in total. Looked up from germline, CDR1 is SGHTA and CDR2 is FQGNSA. Trimming at V came to 5 bases and at J to 2 bases, leaving 8 bases not matched to a gene. This CDR3 has 16 residues. Study results and caveats: Expansion of tumor-associated blood clones at 3 weeks was greater in durable-benefit patients.

The assay was immunoSEQ multiplex PCR, and TCRdb's table has in-frame clones only and misses some. This repertoire shows tens of thousands of clones, 82% found once; its top ten account for more than 8%. The TCR was taken from a man aged 65-85 years with urothelial cancer. The gene calls are TRBV7-2 and TRBJ2-1; 8 nucleotides align to TRBD2. The sequenced sample was PBMCs, obtained around atezolizumab (anti-PD-L1) treatment. The CDR3 spells CASSQDPGGAYNEQFF. DNA for the CDR3: TGTGCCAGCAGCCAAGACCCCGGGGGGGCCTACAATGAGCAGTTCTTC. Looking up the rest from reference TRBV7-2 and TRBJ2-1 gives the full variable domain: GAGVSQSPSNKVTEKGKDVELRCDPISGHTALYWYRQSLGQGLEFLIYFQGNSAPDKSGLPSDRFSAERTGGSVSTLTIQRTQQEDSAVYLCASSQDPGGAYNEQFFGPGTRLTVL.